The clone carrying this T cell receptor (beta chain) appeared a few times. Its antigen remains unidentified. The data belong to a study of beta chain features in type 1 diabetes. Whole-study findings and limits: People with Type 1 diabetes carried modestly yet significantly shorter TCRB CDR3s in all four CD4+ subsets.

cDNA synthesis used the whole RNA isolate, giving expressed TCRB sequences. This table comes from immunoSEQ multiplex PCR, and its TCRdb copy is limited to in-frame clones, with some not included. The sample has under 850,000 clones, over 10% seen once. Per germline, CDR1 MDHEN and CDR2 SYDVKM. This CDR3 spans 15 amino acids. V was clipped by 7 bases and J by 4 bases; unmatched bases: 11. The gene calls are TRBV28 and TRBJ1-2; 8 bases align to TRBD1. The TCR was taken from a man aged 18 to 30 with type 1 diabetes. The sequenced sample consisted of naive CD4+ T cells from blood. The CDR3 loop is CASTDTQGATYGYTF. The CDR3, as DNA: TGTGCCAGCACAGACACGCAGGGGGCAACCTATGGCTACACCTTC.